The 24 T cell receptor beta chains presented below share a single source sample, sequenced in a study of shared clonotypes between healthy human individuals. Profiling relied on immunoSEQ multiplex PCR, and the TCRdb table lists in-frame clones only, not all of them. The sample consists of millions of clones, 90% to 95% of them appearing once. Sequencing input: naive CD4+ T cells sorted from blood. Regarding subset: CD45RA+ positively selected. The receptor source for this set is a man between 18 and 29 years old in good health.

V gene TRBV9 combines with J gene TRBJ1-2; D may be TRBD1 (6 bases). The CDR3 is 14 residues long. Trimming took 3 bases from V and 8 from J, leaving 17 bases between them. The germline gives CDR1 SGDLS, CDR2 YYNGEE. In nucleotides, the CDR3 is TGTGCCAGCAGCGCGGACAGCCTGGCCGGGGGCTACACCTTC. It specifies CASSADSLAGGYTF.

This CDR3 is CASSFSGREDTIYF. Here the CDR3 DNA reads TGCGCCAGCAGCTTCTCGGGGAGGGAGGACACCATATATTTT. The chain combines TRBV5-1 with TRBJ1-3; D unresolved. V was pared by 2 bases and J by 8 bases, with 14 bases between. The CDR3 contains 14 residues. The germline gives CDR1 SGHRS, CDR2 YFSETQ.

Comment on this clone: This specimen includes other DNA sequences encoding the same CDR3. V usage is TRBV18 and J usage is TRBJ1-4, with no clear D. Between the trimmed V and J ends, which lost 0 bases and 0 bases, there was a span of 5 bases. Germline-derived CDR1 and CDR2 are KGHSH and LQKENI. The CDR3 spans 15 residues. Here the CDR3 DNA reads TGTGCCAGCTCACCACCGACGGCAACTAATGAAAAACTGTTTTTT. Its translation is CASSPPTATNEKLFF.

The chain recombines TRBV28 with TRBJ1-4; D gene ambiguous. Trimming pared 6 bases from V and 8 bases from J, leaving 13 bases between. Germline loops: CDR1 MDHEN, CDR2 SYDVKM. CDR3 size: 13 residues. This CDR3 is CASRGTLGEKLFF. Here the CDR3 DNA reads TGTGCCAGCAGGGGTACATTGGGAGAAAAACTGTTTTTT.

J is TRBJ2-7 and V is TRBV10-3; 7 bases agree with TRBD2. Germline values: CDR1 ENHRY, CDR2 SYGVKD. The CDR3 is made up of 14 amino acids. J gave up 2 bases and V 8 bases, and 9 bases lay outside the gene matches. CDR3 coding DNA: TGTGCCATCGGGCCGGGGGGTAGGACCTACGAGCAGTACTTC. Translated, it gives CAIGPGGRTYEQYF.

V is TRBV21-1 and J is TRBJ2-7; the tabulated D call, TRBD1, remains unverified against the DNA. TRBV21-1 is given as a pseudogene. The CDR3 is made up of 19 amino acids. The CDR3 sequence is CASSTNAGQGASSWYEQYF. The CDR3 DNA sequence: TGTGCCAGCAGCACCAATGCGGGACAGGGGGCTAGTAGTTGGTACGAGCAGTACTTC.

This chain joins TRBV5-1 and TRBJ2-5, with D hard to call. The V gene's germline CDR1 is SGHRS and CDR2 YFSETQ. The CDR3 is 12 amino acids. The V and J ends lost 0 bases and 5 bases respectively, with 5 bases between them. The CDR3 sequence is CASSLVTETQYF. In DNA form, the CDR3 reads TGCGCCAGCAGCTTGGTCACCGAGACCCAGTACTTC.

Concerning this clone: The same CDR3 is also encoded by other DNA sequences in this sample. The J gene is TRBJ2-7, the V gene TRBV5-1; D not certain. The germline V gene has CDR1 SGHRS and CDR2 YFSETQ. This CDR3 comprises 14 residues. Trimming took off 0 bases at V and 4 bases at J, with 11 bases between the two ends. The CDR3 sequence: CASSLAAGGYEQYF. The CDR3 nucleotides are TGCGCCAGCAGCTTGGCGGCCGGCGGTTACGAGCAGTACTTC.

A word on this clone: This specimen includes other DNA sequences encoding the same CDR3. The chain joins TRBV28 to TRBJ1-2; no clear D gene. This CDR3 contains 12 residues. Trimming stripped 4 bases from V and 4 bases from J, with 7 bases between. CDR1 and CDR2 from the germline V gene are MDHEN and SYDVKM. In nucleotides, the CDR3 is TGTGCCAGCAGTTCCGGTCCCTATGGCTACACCTTC. It specifies CASSSGPYGYTF.

In its sample, this clone was seen once. The rearrangement uses TRBV19 and TRBJ1-1; 8 bases are shared with TRBD1. Germline V gene data show CDR1 as LNHDA and CDR2 as SQIVND (reference sequence). V shed 5 bases and J 4 bases; nucleotides not matched to a gene: 6. The CDR3 spans 14 residues. The CDR3 loop reads CASSQKTGATEAFF. In DNA, the CDR3 is TGTGCCAGTAGTCAAAAGACAGGGGCCACTGAAGCTTTCTTT.

V gene TRBV4-3 combines with J gene TRBJ2-5; maybe TRBD1 (6 bases). Germline V CDR1 and CDR2: LGHNA, YSLEER. The length of the CDR3 is 15 residues. V lost 0 bases and J lost 2, with 10 bases in between. CDR3 DNA sequence: TGCGCCAGCAGCCAAGATTCCGGGACACAAGAGACCCAGTACTTC. Amino acid sequence: CASSQDSGTQETQYF.

The chain combines TRBV7-2 with TRBJ2-7; a weak D match, TRBD1 (5 bases). Per the germline V gene, CDR1 is SGHTA and CDR2 is FQGNSA. The CDR3 length is 14 residues. The V end was cut by 3 bases, the J end by 0 bases, with 9 bases between. The CDR3 here is CASSFRQTSYEQYF. DNA for the CDR3: TGTGCCAGCAGCTTTCGACAGACCTCCTACGAGCAGTACTTC.

The chain recombines TRBV2 with TRBJ2-5, with TRBD2 matching 7 bases. The CDR3 is made up of 13 amino acids. The germline CDR1 and CDR2 sequences are SNHLY and FYNNEI. The V segment lost 3 bases and the J segment 7 bases; nucleotides outside the gene matches: 5. CDR3 sequence (DNA): TGTGCCAGCAGTGAGGGGTTAGCGGGGACCCAGTACTTC. Translation: CASSEGLAGTQYF. Full variable domain (rest looked up from reference TRBV2 and TRBJ2-5): EPEVTQTPSHQVTQMGQEVILRCVPISNHLYFYWYRQILGQKVEFLVSFYNNEISEKSEIFDDQFSVERPDGSNFTLKIRSTKLEDSAMYFCASSEGLAGTQYFGPGTRLLVL.

CDR3 in amino acids: CASSADRVNTGELFF. The CDR3 DNA sequence: TGTGCCAGCAGCGCGGACAGGGTGAACACCGGGGAGCTGTTTTTT. The chain employs TRBV7-9 and TRBJ2-2; the match to TRBD1 covers 8 bases. The V segment lost 5 bases and the J segment 1 base; nucleotides outside the gene matches: 3. This CDR3 is 15 amino acids long. Germline V lookup: CDR1 SEHNR, CDR2 FQNEAQ (reference sequence). Complete variable domain (other parts from reference TRBV7-9 and TRBJ2-2): DTGVSQNPRHKITKRGQNVTFRCDPISEHNRLYWYRQTLGQGPEFLTYFQNEAQLEKSRLLSDRFSAERPKGSFSTLEIQRTEQGDSAMYLCASSADRVNTGELFFGEGSRLTVL.

This chain connects TRBV4-3 to TRBJ2-3, with D unresolved. Trimming took 1 base from V and 4 from J, leaving 6 bases between them. Germline assignment: CDR1 LGHNA and CDR2 YSLEER. This CDR3 region has 13 residues. CDR3 in DNA: TGCGCCAGCAGCCAAGCCCCCCCAGATACGCAGTATTTT. This translates into CASSQAPPDTQYF.

The V gene is TRBV18, the J gene TRBJ2-4; 7 bases are shared with TRBD1. Germline lookup yields CDR1 KGHSH and CDR2 LQKENI. CDR3 size: 14 residues. J gave up 6 bases and V 3 bases, and 5 bases lay outside the gene matches. Here the CDR3 reads CASSPDRVGNIQYF. Written as DNA, the CDR3 is TGTGCCAGCTCACCTGACAGGGTAGGAAACATTCAGTACTTC.

The rearrangement uses TRBV30 and TRBJ2-1; 11 nucleotides align to TRBD2. The CDR3 consists of 17 residues. Germline V CDR1 and CDR2: GTSNPN, SVGIG (reference sequence). J lost 6 bases, V lost 3 bases, and 13 bases had no gene match. CDR3 in amino acids: CAWSPGKISGGVNEQFF. The CDR3 nucleotides read TGTGCCTGGAGCCCGGGCAAAATTAGCGGGGGGGTCAATGAGCAGTTCTTC.

This clone was seen once. This chain joins TRBV27 and TRBJ2-5; D possibly uses TRBD1 or TRBD2 (5 bases each). CDR3 length equals 13 residues. Germline CDR1 MNHEY, CDR2 SMNVEV (reference sequence). V lost 6 bases and J 2 bases, leaving 10 bases between the germline ends. CDR3 bases: TGTGCCAGCAGCTTTTGGGGGCAAGAGACCCAGTACTTC. Its translation: CASSFWGQETQYF.

The chain uses TRBV9 and TRBJ2-2, with D maybe TRBD2 (5 bases). Trimming removed 0 bases from V and 0 bases from J, with 6 bases in between. Germline V CDR1 and CDR2: SGDLS, YYNGEE. The CDR3 sequence is 15 residues long. CDR3 in DNA: TGTGCCAGCAGCGTAGAACTAGCGAACACCGGGGAGCTGTTTTTT. Amino acids: CASSVELANTGELFF.

This chain uses TRBV6-1 with TRBJ2-7; D may be TRBD1 (6 bases). The V end lost 1 base, the J end lost 3 bases, and 7 bases lay between the germline ends. CDR3 size: 13 residues. Germline CDR1 is MNHNS and CDR2 is SASEGT. This CDR3 is CASSEEDSYEQYF. CDR3 DNA: TGTGCCAGCAGTGAAGAGGACAGCTACGAGCAGTACTTC.

The rearrangement joins TRBV6-5 to TRBJ1-2; the D is unclear. Trimming removed 0 bases from V and 4 bases from J, with 9 bases in between. CDR1 and CDR2 from the germline V gene are MNHEY and SVGAGI. The length of the CDR3 is 14 residues. CDR3 loop: CASSYSVGSYGYTF. In DNA, the CDR3 is TGTGCCAGCAGTTACTCGGTAGGGTCCTATGGCTACACCTTC.

The chain links TRBV11-2 to TRBJ2-3; the D is unclear. V was cut by 8 bases and J by 2 bases, with 5 bases left in between. This CDR3 is 11 amino acids long. Germline V lookup: CDR1 SGHAT, CDR2 FQNNGV. The chain's CDR3 is CASSYTDTQYF. CDR3 nucleotide sequence: TGTGCCAGCTCCTACACAGATACGCAGTATTTT.

Concerning this clone itself: This same CDR3 is encoded by further DNA sequences in the sample. V and J are TRBV5-4 and TRBJ2-5; 7 bases map to TRBD2. With V trimmed by 0 bases and J by 5 bases, 4 bases remained unmatched. This CDR3 region has 14 residues. Germline lookup yields CDR1 SGHNT and CDR2 YYREEE (reference sequence). CDR3 DNA sequence: TGTGCCAGCAGCTTGGCTGGGGGAGGGGAGACCCAGTACTTC. This sequence encodes CASSLAGGGETQYF.

The chain uses TRBV6-5 and TRBJ2-1; D uncertain. CDR1 MNHEY and CDR2 SVGAGI come from the germline V gene. The germline V and J ends were trimmed by 0 bases and 7 bases, with 7 bases remaining between them. The CDR3 runs 13 residues. The CDR3 region has the DNA TGTGCCAGCAGTTACTCACCGCGGAATGAGCAGTTCTTC. Its translation is CASSYSPRNEQFF.